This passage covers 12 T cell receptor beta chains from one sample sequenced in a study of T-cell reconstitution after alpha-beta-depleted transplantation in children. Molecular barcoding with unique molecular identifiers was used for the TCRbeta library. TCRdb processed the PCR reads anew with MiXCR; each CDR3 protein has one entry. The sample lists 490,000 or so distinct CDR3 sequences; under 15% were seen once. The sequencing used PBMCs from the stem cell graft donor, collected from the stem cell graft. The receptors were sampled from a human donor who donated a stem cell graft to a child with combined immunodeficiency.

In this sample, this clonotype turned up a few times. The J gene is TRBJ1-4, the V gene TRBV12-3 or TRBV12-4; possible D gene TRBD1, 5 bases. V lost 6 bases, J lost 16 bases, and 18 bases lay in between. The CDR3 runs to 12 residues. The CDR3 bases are TGTGCCAGCAGGCTTACAGGCCGTGATTGGTTTTTT. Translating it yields CASRLTGRDWFF.

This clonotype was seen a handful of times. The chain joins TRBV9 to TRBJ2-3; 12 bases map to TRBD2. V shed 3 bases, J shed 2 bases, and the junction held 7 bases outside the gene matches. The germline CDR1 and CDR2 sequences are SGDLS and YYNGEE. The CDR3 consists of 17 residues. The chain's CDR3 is CASSATGLAGSTDTQYF. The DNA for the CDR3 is TGTGCCAGCAGCGCTACCGGACTAGCGGGATCCACAGATACGCAGTATTTT.

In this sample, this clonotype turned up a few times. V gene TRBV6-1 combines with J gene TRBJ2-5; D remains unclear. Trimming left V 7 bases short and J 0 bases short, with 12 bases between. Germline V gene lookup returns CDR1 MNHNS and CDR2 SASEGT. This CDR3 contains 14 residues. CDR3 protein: CASTLPGHQETQYF. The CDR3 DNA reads TGTGCCAGCACTCTACCGGGTCACCAAGAGACCCAGTACTTC.

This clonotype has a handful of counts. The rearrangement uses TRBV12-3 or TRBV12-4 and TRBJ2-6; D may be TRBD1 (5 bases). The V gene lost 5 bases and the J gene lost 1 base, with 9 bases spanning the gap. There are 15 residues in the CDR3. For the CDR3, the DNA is TGTGCCAGCAGTGAAGGGGTTTCTGGGGCCAACGTCCTGACTTTC. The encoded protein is CASSEGVSGANVLTF.

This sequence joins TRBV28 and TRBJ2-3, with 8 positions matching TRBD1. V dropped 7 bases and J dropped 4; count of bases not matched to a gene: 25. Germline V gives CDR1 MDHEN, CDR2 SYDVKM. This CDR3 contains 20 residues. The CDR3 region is CASITVGQGRQTGVADTQYF. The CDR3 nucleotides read TGTGCCAGCATTACCGTAGGACAGGGACGCCAGACTGGGGTAGCAGATACGCAGTATTTT. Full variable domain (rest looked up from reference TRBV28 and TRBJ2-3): DVKVTQSSRYLVKRTGEKVFLECVQDMDHENMFWYRQDPGLGLRLIYFSYDVKMKEKGDIPEGYSVSREKKERFSLILESASTNQTSMYLCASITVGQGRQTGVADTQYFGPGTRLTVL.

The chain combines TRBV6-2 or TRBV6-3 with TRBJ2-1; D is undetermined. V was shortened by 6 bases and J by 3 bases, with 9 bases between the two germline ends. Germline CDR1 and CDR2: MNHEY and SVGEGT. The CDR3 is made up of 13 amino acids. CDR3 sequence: CASSGGNYNEQFF. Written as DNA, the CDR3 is TGTGCCAGCAGCGGCGGAAACTACAATGAGCAGTTCTTC.

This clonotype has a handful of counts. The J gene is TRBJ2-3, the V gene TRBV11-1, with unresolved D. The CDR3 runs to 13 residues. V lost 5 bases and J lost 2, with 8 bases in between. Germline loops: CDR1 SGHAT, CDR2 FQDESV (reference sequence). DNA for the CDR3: TGTGCCAGCAGCCCACACGTCACAGATACGCAGTATTTT. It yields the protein CASSPHVTDTQYF.

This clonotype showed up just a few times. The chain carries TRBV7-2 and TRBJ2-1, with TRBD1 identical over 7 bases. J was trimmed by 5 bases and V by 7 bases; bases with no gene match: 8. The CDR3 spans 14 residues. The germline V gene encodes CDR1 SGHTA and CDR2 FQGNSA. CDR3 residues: CASTLGGADNEQFF. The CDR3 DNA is TGTGCCAGCACCCTAGGGGGCGCAGACAATGAGCAGTTCTTC.

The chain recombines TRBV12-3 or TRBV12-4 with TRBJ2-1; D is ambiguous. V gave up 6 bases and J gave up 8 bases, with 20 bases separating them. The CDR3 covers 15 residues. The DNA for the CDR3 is TGTGCCAGCAGCTTTCAATATCAGCCCTTTGATGAGCAGTTCTTC. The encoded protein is CASSFQYQPFDEQFF.

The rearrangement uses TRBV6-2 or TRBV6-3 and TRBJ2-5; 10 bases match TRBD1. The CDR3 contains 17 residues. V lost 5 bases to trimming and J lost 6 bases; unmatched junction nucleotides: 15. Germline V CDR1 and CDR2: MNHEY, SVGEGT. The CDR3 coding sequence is TGTGCCAGCAGTCCGTTAAAGTTTAGGACAGGGGGAAAGACCCAGTACTTC. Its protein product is CASSPLKFRTGGKTQYF.

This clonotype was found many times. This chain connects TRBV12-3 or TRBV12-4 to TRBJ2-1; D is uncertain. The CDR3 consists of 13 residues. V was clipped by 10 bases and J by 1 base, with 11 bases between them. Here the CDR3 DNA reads TGTGCCACCTCCCTCCTATCCTACAATGAGCAGTTCTTC. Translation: CATSLLSYNEQFF.

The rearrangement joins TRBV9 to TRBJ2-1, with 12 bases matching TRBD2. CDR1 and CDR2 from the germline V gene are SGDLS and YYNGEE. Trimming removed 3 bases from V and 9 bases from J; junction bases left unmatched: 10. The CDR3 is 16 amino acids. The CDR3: CASSEPRTSGAGEQFF. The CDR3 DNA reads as TGTGCCAGCAGCGAGCCCAGGACTAGCGGGGCCGGTGAGCAGTTCTTC.